This T cell receptor beta chain appears in the sequencing data of a study of OX40 agonist ivuxolimab in advanced cancers. Study as a whole: As their treatment, patients were administered ivuxolimab, an agonistic anti-OX40 (CD134) antibody. A diagnosis of hepatocellular carcinoma, melanoma, renal cell or head and neck cancer was present in dose-escalation patients. Checkpoint inhibitors had been given previously to under 50% of patients.

Study results and caveats: Low normalized T-cell clonal expansion was also seen in some nonresponders.

Comment on this clone: Its antigen remains unidentified.

Trimming removed 4 bases from V and 5 bases from J; junction bases left unmatched: 7. Germline CDR1 SGHNT, CDR2 YYREEE (reference sequence). CDR3 size: 15 residues. The repertoire was sequenced with immunoSEQ multiplex PCR; TCRdb's copy has only in-frame clones and lacks some. The sample includes under 20,000 clones, more than 80% of them seen just once. The TCR comes from an adult with an advanced solid tumor such as melanoma, head and neck, liver or kidney cancer. The sample was CD4+ or CD8+ T cells sorted from blood, taken in a trial of the OX40 agonist ivuxolimab. The chain joins TRBV5-4 to TRBJ2-7; 12 bases fit TRBD2. The CDR3 spells CASSPGLAGSHEQYF. The DNA for the CDR3 is TGTGCCAGCAGCCCCGGACTAGCGGGATCTCACGAGCAGTACTTC.